Reported below is one TCR beta chain. The source of the sample is a study of OX40 agonist ivuxolimab in advanced cancers. Study-level information: Hepatocellular carcinoma, melanoma, renal cell or head and neck cancer occurred in dose-escalation patients.

The data were produced by immunoSEQ multiplex PCR, yet TCRdb's version contains in-frame clones alone and is incomplete. The profile covers tens of thousands of clones, with approximately 94% appearing a single time and over 2.5% taken by the ten largest. The CDR3 is 14 residues long. Germline V gives CDR1 SQVTM, CDR2 ANQGSEA. Losses at the gene ends were 7 bases for V and 6 bases for J; bases not matched to a gene: 11. Sequencing was performed on CD4+ or CD8+ T cells sorted from blood, taken in a trial of the OX40 agonist ivuxolimab. The clonotype was recovered from an adult with an advanced solid tumor such as melanoma, head and neck, liver or kidney cancer. V is TRBV29-1 and J is TRBJ2-3; 9 nucleotides agree with TRBD2. The CDR3, as DNA: TGCAGCGCCCTCCCGGGACTAGCAAGCGATACGCAGTATTTT. This gives the protein CSALPGLASDTQYF.